This T cell receptor beta chain originates from a study of CD8 T cells in Susac syndrome. Random hexamers were used to reverse transcribe the RNA input (about 0.5 to 1 ug). Via MiXCR, TCRdb re-called the immunoSEQ multiplex PCR reads, giving one row per CDR3 protein. The sample yields some 150,000 distinct CDR3 sequences, about 95% seen once. Trimming took 1 base from V and 4 from J, leaving 13 bases between them. Germline V gene lookup returns CDR1 GTSNPN and CDR2 SVGIG (reference sequence). CDR3 length equals 14 residues. Sequenced material: CD8+ T cells from PBMCs. The genes are TRBV30 and TRBJ1-1, with D perhaps TRBD1 (5 bases). The sequence derives from a human donor with multiple sclerosis. The CDR3 here is CAWSDGAGGTEAFF. The CDR3 nucleotides are TGTGCCTGGAGTGATGGGGCGGGAGGCACTGAAGCTTTCTTT.